The sequence of this T cell receptor beta chain was determined in a study of blood T cell repertoires in COVID-19. Looking at the study overall: Some COVID-19 samples were acute and others convalescent; all came from the United States, Italy and Spain. PBMCs, B-cell-depleted T cells, or T cells were the source of the cDNA or gDNA that made up the material.

Germline V CDR1 and CDR2: SGHTA, FQGTGA. The CDR3 sequence is 15 residues long. V lost 6 bases and J lost 9; bases outside the gene matches: 11. Authors' analysis steps: Reference gene primer amplification gave nucleated cell count estimates. Clones were sequenced by immunoSEQ multiplex PCR, and TCRdb holds only the in-frame ones, with some missing. V and J calls and clone size follow that table, whereas D and trimming were derived from the DNA. Among some 29,000 clones listed, 87% were seen once. The sequencing sample was made of peripheral blood. The chain joins TRBV7-3 to TRBJ2-3; 11 bases are a match to TRBD1. The clonotype comes from a human donor in a cohort sampled during active COVID-19. DNA of the CDR3: TGTGCCAGCAGTTGGACAGGGGGCGCCTGGGTCACGCAGTATTTT. It yields the protein CASSWTGGAWVTQYF.